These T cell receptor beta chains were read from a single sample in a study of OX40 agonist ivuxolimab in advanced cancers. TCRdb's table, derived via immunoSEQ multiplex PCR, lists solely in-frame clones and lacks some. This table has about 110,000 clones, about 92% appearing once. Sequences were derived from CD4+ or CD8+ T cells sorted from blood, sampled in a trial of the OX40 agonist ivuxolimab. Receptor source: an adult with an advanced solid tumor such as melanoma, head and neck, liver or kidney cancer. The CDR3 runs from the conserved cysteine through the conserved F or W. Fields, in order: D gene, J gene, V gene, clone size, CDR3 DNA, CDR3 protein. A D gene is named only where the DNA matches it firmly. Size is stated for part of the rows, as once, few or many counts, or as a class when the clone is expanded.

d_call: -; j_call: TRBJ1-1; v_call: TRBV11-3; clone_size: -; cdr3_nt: TGTGCCAGCTCTCAGTCCACGAACACTGAAGCTTTCTTT; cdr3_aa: CASSQSTNTEAFF
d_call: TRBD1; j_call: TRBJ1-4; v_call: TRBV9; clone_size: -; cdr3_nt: TGTGCCAGCAGCGCACAGGGGGGGAGGTCAGAAAAACTGTTTTTT; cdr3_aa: CASSAQGGRSEKLFF
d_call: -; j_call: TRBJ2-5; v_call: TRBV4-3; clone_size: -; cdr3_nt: TGCGCCAGCAGCCAAGATCCGGGGCGGGAGACCCAGTACTTC; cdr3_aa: CASSQDPGRETQYF
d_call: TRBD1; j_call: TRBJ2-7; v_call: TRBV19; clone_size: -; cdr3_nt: TGTGCCAGTAGAAAACGGCCGGGACAGGGGTTAGGCGAGCAGTACTTC; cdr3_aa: CASRKRPGQGLGEQYF
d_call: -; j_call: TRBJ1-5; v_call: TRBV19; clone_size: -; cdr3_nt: TGTGCCAGTAGTACCGGGGTGTATCAGCCCCAGCATTTT; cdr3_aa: CASSTGVYQPQHF
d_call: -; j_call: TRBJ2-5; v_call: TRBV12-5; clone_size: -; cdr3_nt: TGTGCTAGTGGTTTGGGGGCCCAAGAGACCCAGTACTTC; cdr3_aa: CASGLGAQETQYF
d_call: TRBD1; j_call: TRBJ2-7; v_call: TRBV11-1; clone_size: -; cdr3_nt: TGTGCCAGCAGCTTAGACAGGGGAACGAGCTCCTACGAGCAGTACTTC; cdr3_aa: CASSLDRGTSSYEQYF
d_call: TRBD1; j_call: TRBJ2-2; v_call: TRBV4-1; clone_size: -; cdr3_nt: TGCGCCAGCAGCCAAGATCAATCGGACAGGGTTTTCCCTAACACCGGGGAGCTGTTTTTT; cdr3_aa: CASSQDQSDRVFPNTGELFF
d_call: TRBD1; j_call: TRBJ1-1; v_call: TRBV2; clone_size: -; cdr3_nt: TGTGCCAGCAGGGGACAACCAGGGGGCGCGTTTTTGAACACTGAAGCTTTCTTT; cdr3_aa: CASRGQPGGAFLNTEAFF
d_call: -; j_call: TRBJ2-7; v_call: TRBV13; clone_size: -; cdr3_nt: TGTGCCAGCAGCTTAGTCTTGGGGGCATCCTACGAGCAGTACTTC; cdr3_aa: CASSLVLGASYEQYF
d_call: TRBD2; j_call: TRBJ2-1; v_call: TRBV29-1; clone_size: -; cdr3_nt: TGCAGCGGTACGGGGACTAGCGGGAGCCGGGAGCAGTTCTTC; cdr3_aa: CSGTGTSGSREQFF
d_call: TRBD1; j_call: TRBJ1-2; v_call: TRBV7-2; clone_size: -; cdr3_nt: TGTGCCAGCAGCTTAGCGTATGGGACAGGGTGGTCGGGTGGCTACACCTTC; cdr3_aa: CASSLAYGTGWSGGYTF
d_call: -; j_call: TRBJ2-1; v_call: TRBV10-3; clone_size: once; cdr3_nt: TGTGCCATCAGTGGGGATGCGAACAATGAGCAGTTCTTC; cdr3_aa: CAISGDANNEQFF
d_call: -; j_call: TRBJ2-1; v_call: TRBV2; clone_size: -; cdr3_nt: TGTGCCAGCAGTAGCTCCCGGGACCCCCTCTTGGATGAGCAGTTCTTC; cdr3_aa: CASSSSRDPLLDEQFF
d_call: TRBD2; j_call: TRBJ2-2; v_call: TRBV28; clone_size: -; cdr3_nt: TGTGCCAGCAGTCTAGCGGGAGAAAGGACCGGGGAGCTGTTTTTT; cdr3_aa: CASSLAGERTGELFF
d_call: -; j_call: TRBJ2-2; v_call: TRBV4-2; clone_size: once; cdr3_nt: TGTGCCAGCAGCCAAGACTGGGACAGGGAGCTGTTTTTT; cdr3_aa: CASSQDWDRELFF
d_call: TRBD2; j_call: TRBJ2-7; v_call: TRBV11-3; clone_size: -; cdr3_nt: TGTGCCAGCAGCTCCACCTCTAGCGGGAGCGGAAGAGACGAGCAGTACTTC; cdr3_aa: CASSSTSSGSGRDEQYF
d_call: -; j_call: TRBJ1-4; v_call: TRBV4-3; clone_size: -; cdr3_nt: TGCGCCAGCAGCCAAGTAAGAGGCCGGGGCTTTGGAAATGAAAAACTGTTTTTT; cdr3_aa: CASSQVRGRGFGNEKLFF
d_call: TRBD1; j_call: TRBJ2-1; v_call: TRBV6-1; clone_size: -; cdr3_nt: TGTGCCACGAGACAGGGTGACAATGAGCAGTTCTTC; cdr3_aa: CATRQGDNEQFF
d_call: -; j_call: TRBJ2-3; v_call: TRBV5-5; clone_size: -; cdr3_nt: TGTGCCAGCAGCCGTGTGGAGGGGGCCTTCGACAATACGCAGTATTTT; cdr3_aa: CASSRVEGAFDNTQYF
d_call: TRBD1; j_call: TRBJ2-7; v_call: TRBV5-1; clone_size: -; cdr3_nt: TGCGCCAGCCGCCCGACAGGGGTCAGCTCCTACGAGCAGTACTTC; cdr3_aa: CASRPTGVSSYEQYF
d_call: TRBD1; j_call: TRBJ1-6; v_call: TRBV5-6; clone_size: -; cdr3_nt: TGTGCCAGCAGCTTAGGTCTACAGGGGGGGAATTCACCCCTCCACTTT; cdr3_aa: CASSLGLQGGNSPLHF
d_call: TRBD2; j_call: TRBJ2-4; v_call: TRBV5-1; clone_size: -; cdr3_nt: TGCGCCAGCAGCGCGGGTCGCGGGGGACTAGCGGAACCTTACCTAGCCAAAAACATTCAGTACTTC; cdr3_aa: CASSAGRGGLAEPYLAKNIQYF
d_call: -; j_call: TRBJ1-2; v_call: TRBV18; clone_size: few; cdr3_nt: TGTGCCAGCTCACCAAACAGAGGCTCTGGCTACACCTTC; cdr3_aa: CASSPNRGSGYTF
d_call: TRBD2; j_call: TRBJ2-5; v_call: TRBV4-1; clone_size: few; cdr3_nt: TGCGCCAGCAGCCAAGATGGACTAGCGGAGACCCAGTACTTC; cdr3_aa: CASSQDGLAETQYF
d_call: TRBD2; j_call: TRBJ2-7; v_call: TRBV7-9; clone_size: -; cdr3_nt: TGTGCCAGCAGCCCGCCCGGGGGGTCCTACGAGCAGTACTTC; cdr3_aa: CASSPPGGSYEQYF
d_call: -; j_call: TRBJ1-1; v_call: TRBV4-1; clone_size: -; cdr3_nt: TGCGCCAGCAGCCAAGAAAGGGGTTGGACTGAAGCTTTCTTT; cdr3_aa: CASSQERGWTEAFF
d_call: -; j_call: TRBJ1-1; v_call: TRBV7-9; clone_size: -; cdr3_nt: TGTGCCAGCAGCTCAGGGCTGACTGAAGCTTTCTTT; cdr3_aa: CASSSGLTEAFF
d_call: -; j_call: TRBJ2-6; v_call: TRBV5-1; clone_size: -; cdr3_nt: TGCGCCAGCAGCTCCCAGGGGACTGGGGCCAACGTCCTGACTTTC; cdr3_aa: CASSSQGTGANVLTF
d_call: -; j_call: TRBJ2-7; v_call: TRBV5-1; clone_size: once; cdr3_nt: TGCGCCAGCAGCTTGTCTTCGGGCCTGGGGGCCTACGAGCAGTACTTC; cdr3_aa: CASSLSSGLGAYEQYF
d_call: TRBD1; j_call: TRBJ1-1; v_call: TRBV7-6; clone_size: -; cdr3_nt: TGTGCCAGCAGCTCCTCAGGGGGGGCTCTCGCTTTCTTT; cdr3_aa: CASSSSGGALAFF
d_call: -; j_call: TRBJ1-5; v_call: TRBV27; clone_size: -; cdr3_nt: TGTGCCAGCAGTTCCTTCCGGGGAGGTGATCGGCCCCAGCATTTT; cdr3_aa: CASSSFRGGDRPQHF
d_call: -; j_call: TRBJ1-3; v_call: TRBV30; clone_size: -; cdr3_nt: TGTGCCTGGAGTGCGGGCTCTGGAAACACCATATATTTT; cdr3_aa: CAWSAGSGNTIYF
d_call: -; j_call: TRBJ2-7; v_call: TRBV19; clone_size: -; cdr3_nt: TGTGCCAGTAGTACTCCTCGCAGGGGACTCCAAAGCTCCTACGAGCAGTACTTC; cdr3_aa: CASSTPRRGLQSSYEQYF
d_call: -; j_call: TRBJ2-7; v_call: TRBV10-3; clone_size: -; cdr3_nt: TGTGCCATCAGTGACAGGCCGGTATCTGGGTACGAGCAGTACTTC; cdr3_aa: CAISDRPVSGYEQYF
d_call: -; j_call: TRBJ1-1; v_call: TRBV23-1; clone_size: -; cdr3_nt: TGCGCCAGCAGTCGTTCTTGGGGGCCCAACACTGAAGCTTTCTTT; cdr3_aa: CASSRSWGPNTEAFF
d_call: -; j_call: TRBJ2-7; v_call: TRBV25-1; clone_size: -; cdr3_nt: TGTGCCAGCAGCCAAGGGGGGGCCTACGAGCAGTACTTC; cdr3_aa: CASSQGGAYEQYF
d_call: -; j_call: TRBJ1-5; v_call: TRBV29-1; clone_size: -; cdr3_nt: TGCAGCGTTGGTGGGACGGACTTCAATCAGCCCCAGCATTTT; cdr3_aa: CSVGGTDFNQPQHF
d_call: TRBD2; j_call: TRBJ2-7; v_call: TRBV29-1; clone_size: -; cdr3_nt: TGCAGCATCCAAGGTACGGGGGGCTACGAGCAGTACTTC; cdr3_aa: CSIQGTGGYEQYF
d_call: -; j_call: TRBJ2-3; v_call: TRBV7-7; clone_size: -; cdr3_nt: TGTGCTAGCAGCCCGGTGGGGGGAGCCGATACGCAGTATTTT; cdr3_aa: CASSPVGGADTQYF
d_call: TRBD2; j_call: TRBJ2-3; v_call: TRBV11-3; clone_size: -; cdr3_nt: TGTGCCAGCAGCTTAGAAGCTCCGACTAGCGGAATCACAGATACGCAGTATTTT; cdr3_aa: CASSLEAPTSGITDTQYF
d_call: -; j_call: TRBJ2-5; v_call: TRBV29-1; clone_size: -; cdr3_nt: TGCAGCGTTGGGGACCGGGGAAGCCCAGAGACCCAGTACTTC; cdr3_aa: CSVGDRGSPETQYF
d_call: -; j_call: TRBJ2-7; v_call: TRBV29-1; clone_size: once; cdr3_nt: TGCAGCGTGACCTCTCCGGGAGTCCCCTACGAGCAGTACTTC; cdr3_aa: CSVTSPGVPYEQYF
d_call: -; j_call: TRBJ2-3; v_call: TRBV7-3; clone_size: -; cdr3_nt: TGTGCCAGCAGCAAAAGCGGAGCCAGCACAGATACGCAGTATTTT; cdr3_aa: CASSKSGASTDTQYF
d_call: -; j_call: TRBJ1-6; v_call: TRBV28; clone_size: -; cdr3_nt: TGTGCCAGCAGAAGCGGGAGTAATTCACCCCTCCACTTT; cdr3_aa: CASRSGSNSPLHF
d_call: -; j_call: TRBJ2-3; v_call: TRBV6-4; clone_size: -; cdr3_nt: TGTGCCAGCAGTGTCCCCTTTGTGCACCCAGATACGCAGTATTTT; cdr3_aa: CASSVPFVHPDTQYF
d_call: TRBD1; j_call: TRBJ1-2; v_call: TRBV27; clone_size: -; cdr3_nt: TGTGCCAGCAGGTACACAGGGGCGAACTATGGCTACACCTTC; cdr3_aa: CASRYTGANYGYTF
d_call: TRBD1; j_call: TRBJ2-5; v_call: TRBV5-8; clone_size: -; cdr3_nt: TGTGCCAGCAGCTTGAGAGACAGGGGCCAAGAGACCCAGTACTTC; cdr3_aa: CASSLRDRGQETQYF
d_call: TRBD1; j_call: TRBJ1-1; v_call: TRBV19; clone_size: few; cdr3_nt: TGTGCCAGTAGTACCACAGGGGGTAACACTGAAGCTTTCTTT; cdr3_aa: CASSTTGGNTEAFF
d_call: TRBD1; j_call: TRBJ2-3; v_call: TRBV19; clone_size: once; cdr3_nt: TGTGCCACCCGAGACAGGGCCATACACACAGATACGCAGTATTTT; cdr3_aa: CATRDRAIHTDTQYF
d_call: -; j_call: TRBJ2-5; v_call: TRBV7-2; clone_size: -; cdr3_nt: TGTGCCAGCAGCCCACAGTGGCAGGAAGAGACCCAGTACTTC; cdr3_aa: CASSPQWQEETQYF
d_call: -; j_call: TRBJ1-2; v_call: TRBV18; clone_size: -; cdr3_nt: TGTGCCAGCTCACCTAGCTTAGGTGGGGCGAACTATGGCTACACCTTC; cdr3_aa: CASSPSLGGANYGYTF
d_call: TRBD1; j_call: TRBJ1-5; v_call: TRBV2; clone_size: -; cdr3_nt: TGTGCCAGCGTAGGAGGACAGGGAAGTCAGCCCCAGCATTTT; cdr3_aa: CASVGGQGSQPQHF